This TCR beta chain is drawn from a study of cytotoxic CD8 clonotypes in ibrutinib-treated CLL. This clone turned up a few times. Antigen specificity is unknown. The V end lost 6 bases, the J end lost 1 base, and 12 bases lay between the germline ends. CDR1 is SNHLY and CDR2 is FYNNEI in the germline V gene. This CDR3 spans 14 amino acids. Study results and limitations: Circulating CD8+ T-cell counts were tracked by baseline clonality, which exceeded that of age-matched healthy donors. Public clonotypes (which were uncommon) either contracted or remained stable on treatment. Clonality went up at the time of ibrutinib response, stayed stable in sustained remission, and later dropped back toward its baseline level at progression.

Genomic DNA in an amount of about 2 micrograms was extracted from cryopreserved PBMCs and used for the preparation of TCR beta libraries. Assay: immunoSEQ multiplex PCR; the TCRdb copy retains only in-frame clones and omits some. The data hold approximately 45,000 clones, with 65% observed a single time. The input for sequencing was PBMCs, taken after 24 months of ibrutinib treatment. The sequence derives from a human donor with chronic lymphocytic leukemia. The V gene is TRBV2, the J gene TRBJ1-2; D is uncertain. CDR3 residues: CASRPTGSNYGYTF. The CDR3 DNA sequence: TGTGCCAGCAGGCCCACGGGAAGTAACTATGGCTACACCTTC. The whole variable domain, filled in from reference TRBV2 and TRBJ1-2, reads EPEVTQTPSHQVTQMGQEVILRCVPISNHLYFYWYRQILGQKVEFLVSFYNNEISEKSEIFDDQFSVERPDGSNFTLKIRSTKLEDSAMYFCASRPTGSNYGYTFGSGTRLTVV.